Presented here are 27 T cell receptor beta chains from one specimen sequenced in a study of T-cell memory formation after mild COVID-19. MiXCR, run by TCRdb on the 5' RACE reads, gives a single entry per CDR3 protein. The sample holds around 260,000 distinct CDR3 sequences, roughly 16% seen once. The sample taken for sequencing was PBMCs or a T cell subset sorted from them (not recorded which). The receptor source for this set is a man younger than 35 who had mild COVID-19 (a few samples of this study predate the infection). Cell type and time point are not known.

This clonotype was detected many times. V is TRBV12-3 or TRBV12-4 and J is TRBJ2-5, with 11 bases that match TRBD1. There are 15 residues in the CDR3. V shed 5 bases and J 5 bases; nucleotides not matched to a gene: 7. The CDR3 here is CASSPLGTGGETQYF. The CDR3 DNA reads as TGTGCCAGCAGTCCCCTCGGGACAGGGGGGGAGACCCAGTACTTC.

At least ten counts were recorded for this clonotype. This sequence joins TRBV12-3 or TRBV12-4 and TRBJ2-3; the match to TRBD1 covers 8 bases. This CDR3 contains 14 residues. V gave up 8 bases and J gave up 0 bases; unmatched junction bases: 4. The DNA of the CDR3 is TGTGCCAGCGAAGACAGGGGTAGCACAGATACGCAGTATTTT. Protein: CASEDRGSTDTQYF.

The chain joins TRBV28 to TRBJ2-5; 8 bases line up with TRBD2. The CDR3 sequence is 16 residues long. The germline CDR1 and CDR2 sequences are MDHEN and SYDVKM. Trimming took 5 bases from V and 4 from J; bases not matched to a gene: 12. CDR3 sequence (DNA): TGTGCCAGCAGTGGGGGTAAATCGGGAGGGAGAGAGACCCAGTACTTC. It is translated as CASSGGKSGGRETQYF.

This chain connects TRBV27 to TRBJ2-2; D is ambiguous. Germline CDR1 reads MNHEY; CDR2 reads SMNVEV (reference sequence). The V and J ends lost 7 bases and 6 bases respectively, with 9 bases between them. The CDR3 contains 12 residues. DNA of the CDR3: TGTGCCAGCAAAGCCCGCCCCGGGGAGCTGTTTTTT. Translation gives CASKARPGELFF.

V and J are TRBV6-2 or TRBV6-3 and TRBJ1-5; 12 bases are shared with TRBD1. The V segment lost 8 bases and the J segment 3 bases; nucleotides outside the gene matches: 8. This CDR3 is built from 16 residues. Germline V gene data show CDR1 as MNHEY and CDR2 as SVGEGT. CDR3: CASGDRGLENNQPQHF. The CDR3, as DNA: TGTGCCAGCGGGGACAGGGGGCTTGAGAACAATCAGCCCCAGCATTTT.

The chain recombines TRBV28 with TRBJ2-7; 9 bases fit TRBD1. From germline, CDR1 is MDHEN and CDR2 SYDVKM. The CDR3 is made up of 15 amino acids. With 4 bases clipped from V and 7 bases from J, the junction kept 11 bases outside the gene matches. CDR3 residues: CASSSGGQGTWEQYV. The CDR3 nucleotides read TGTGCCAGCAGTTCAGGGGGACAGGGTACGTGGGAGCAGTACGTC.

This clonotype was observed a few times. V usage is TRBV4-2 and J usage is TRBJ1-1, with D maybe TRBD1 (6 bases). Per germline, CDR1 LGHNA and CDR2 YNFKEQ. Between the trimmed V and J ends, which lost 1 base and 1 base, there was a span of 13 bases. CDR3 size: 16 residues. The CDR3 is CASSQATTGTNTEAFF. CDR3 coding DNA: TGTGCCAGCAGCCAAGCCACAACAGGGACGAACACTGAAGCTTTCTTT.

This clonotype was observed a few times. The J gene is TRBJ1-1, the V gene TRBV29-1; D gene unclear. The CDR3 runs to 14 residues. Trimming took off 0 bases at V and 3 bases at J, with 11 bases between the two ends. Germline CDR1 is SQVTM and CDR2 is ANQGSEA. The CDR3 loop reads CSVEDNRPDTEAFF. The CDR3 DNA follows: TGCAGCGTTGAAGATAACCGACCGGACACTGAAGCTTTCTTT.

The CDR3 DNA reads TGTGCCAGCAGTTACTCAAGGACAAAGCAGCCCCAGCATTTT. It codes for CASSYSRTKQPQHF. V is TRBV6-5 and J is TRBJ1-5; D possibly corresponds to TRBD1 (5 bases). Per germline, CDR1 MNHEY and CDR2 SVGAGI. The CDR3 is 14 amino acids. Trimming took off 0 bases at V and 7 bases at J, with 10 bases between the two ends.

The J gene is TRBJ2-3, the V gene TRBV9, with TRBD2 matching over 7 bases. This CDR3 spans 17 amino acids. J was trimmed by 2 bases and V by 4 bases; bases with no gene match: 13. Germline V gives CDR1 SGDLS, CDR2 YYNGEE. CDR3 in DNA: TGTGCCAGCAGCCCCCGAAGGGCTAGCGGTGCCACAGATACGCAGTATTTT. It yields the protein CASSPRRASGATDTQYF. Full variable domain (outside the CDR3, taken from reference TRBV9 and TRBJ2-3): DSGVTQTPKHLITATGQRVTLRCSPRSGDLSVYWYQQSLDQGLQFLIQYYNGEERAKGNILERFSAQQFPDLHSELNLSSLELGDSALYFCASSPRRASGATDTQYFGPGTRLTVL.

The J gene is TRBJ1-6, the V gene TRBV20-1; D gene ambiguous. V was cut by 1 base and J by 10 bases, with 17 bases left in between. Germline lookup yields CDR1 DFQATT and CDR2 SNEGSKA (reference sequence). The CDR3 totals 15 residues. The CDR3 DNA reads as TGCAGTGCTAGAGGTAGCCCCGTTGCGGGGTCACCCCTCCACTTT. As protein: CSARGSPVAGSPLHF.

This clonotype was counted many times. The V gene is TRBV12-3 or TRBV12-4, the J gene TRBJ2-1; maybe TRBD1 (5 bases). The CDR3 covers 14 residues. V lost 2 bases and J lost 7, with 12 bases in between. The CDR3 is CASSLPQGANEQFF. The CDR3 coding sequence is TGTGCCAGCAGTTTACCCCAGGGTGCGAATGAGCAGTTCTTC.

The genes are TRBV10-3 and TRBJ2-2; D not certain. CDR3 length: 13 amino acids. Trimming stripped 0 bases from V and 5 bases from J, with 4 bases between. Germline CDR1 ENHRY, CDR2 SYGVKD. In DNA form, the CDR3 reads TGTGCCATCAGTGAGTCGGGGACCGGGGAGCTGTTTTTT. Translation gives CAISESGTGELFF.

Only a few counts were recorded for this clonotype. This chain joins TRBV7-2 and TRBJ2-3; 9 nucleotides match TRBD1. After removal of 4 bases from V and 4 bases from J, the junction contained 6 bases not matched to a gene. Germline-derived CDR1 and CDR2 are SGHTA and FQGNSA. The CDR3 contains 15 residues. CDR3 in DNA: TGTGCCAGCAGCTACCGGGACAGGGAACCAGATACGCAGTATTTT. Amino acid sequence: CASSYRDREPDTQYF.

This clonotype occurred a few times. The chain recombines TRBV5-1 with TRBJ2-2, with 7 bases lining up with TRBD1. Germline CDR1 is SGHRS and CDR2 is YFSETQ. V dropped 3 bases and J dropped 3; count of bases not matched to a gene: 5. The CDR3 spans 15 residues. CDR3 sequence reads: CASSSDRADTGELFF. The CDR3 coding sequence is TGCGCCAGCAGCTCCGACAGGGCGGACACCGGGGAGCTGTTTTTT.

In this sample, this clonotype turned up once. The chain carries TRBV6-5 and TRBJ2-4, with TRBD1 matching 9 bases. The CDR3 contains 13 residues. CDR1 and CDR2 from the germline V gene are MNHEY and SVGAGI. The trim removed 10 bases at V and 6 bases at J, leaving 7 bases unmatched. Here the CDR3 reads CATPDRGGNIQYF. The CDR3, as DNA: TGTGCCACCCCGGACAGGGGAGGAAACATTCAGTACTTC.

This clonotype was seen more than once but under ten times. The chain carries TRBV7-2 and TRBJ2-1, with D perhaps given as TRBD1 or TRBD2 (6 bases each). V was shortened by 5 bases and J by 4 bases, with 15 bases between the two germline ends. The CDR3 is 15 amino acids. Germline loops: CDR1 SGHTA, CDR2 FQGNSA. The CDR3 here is CASSPPRGVYNEQFF. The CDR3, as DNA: TGTGCCAGCAGCCCCCCAAGGGGGGTTTACAATGAGCAGTTCTTC.

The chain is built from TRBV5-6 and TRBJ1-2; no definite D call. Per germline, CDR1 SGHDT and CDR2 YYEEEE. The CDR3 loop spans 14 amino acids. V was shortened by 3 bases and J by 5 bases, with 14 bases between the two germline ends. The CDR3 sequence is CASSSDGGSYGYTF. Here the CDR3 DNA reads TGTGCCAGCAGCTCGGACGGCGGGAGTTATGGCTACACCTTC.

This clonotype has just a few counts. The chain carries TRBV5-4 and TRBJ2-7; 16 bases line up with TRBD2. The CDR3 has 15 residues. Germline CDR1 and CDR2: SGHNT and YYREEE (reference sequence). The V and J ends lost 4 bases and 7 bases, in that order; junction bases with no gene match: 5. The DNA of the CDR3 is TGTGCCAGCAGCCCCGGGACTAGCGGGGGGGAAGAGCAGTACTTC. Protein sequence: CASSPGTSGGEEQYF. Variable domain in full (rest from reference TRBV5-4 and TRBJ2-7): ETGVTQSPTHLIKTRGQQVTLRCSSQSGHNTVSWYQQALGQGPQFIFQYYREEENGRGNFPPRFSGLQFPNYSSELNVNALELDDSALYLCASSPGTSGGEEQYFGPGTRLTVT.

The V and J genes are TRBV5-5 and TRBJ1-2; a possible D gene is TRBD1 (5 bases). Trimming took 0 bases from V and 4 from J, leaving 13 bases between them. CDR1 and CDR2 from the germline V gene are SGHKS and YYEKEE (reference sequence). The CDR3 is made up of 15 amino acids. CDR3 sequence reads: CASSLGVFRGYGYTF. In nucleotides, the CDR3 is TGTGCCAGCAGCTTGGGTGTGTTTAGGGGCTATGGCTACACCTTC.

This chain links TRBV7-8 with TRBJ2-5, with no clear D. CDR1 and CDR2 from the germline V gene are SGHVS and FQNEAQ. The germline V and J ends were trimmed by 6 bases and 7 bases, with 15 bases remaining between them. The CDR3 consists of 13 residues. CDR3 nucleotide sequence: TGTGCCAGCAGTCATGGAGCGCTCGGGACCCAGTACTTC. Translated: CASSHGALGTQYF.

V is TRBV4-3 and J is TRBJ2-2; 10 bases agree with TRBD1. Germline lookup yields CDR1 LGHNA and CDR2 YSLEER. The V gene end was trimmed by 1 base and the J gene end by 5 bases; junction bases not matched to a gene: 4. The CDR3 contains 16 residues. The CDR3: CASSQGTGGLTGELFF. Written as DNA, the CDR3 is TGCGCCAGCAGCCAAGGGACAGGGGGACTTACCGGGGAGCTGTTTTTT.

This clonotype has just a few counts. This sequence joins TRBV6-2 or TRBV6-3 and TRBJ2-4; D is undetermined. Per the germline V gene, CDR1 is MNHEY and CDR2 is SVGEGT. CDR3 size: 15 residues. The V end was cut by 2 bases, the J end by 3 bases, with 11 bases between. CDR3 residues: CASSYGPVSKNIQYF. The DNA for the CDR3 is TGTGCCAGCAGTTACGGTCCGGTTAGCAAAAACATTCAGTACTTC.

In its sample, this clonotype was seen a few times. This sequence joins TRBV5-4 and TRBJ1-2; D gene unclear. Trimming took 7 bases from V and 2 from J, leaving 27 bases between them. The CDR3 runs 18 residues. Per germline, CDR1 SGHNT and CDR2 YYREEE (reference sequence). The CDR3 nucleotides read TGTGCCAGCGGACCCGAAGTCCCGGTTCTGATCAACAACTATGGCTACACCTTC. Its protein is CASGPEVPVLINNYGYTF.

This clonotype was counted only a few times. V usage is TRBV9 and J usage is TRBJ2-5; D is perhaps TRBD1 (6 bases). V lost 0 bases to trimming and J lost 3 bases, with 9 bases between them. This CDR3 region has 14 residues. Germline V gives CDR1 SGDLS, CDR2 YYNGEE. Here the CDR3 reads CASSVVGAEETQYF. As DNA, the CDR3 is TGTGCCAGCAGCGTAGTGGGGGCTGAAGAGACCCAGTACTTC.

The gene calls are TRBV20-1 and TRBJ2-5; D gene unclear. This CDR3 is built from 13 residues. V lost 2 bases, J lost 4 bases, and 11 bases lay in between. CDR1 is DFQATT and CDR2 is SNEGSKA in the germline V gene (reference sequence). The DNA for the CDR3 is TGCAGTGCTAGACCGGTCGCCGGAGAGACCCAGTACTTC. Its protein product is CSARPVAGETQYF.

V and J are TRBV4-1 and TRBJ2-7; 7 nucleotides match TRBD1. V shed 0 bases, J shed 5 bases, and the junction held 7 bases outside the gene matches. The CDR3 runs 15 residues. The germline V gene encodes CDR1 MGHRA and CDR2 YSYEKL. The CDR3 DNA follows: TGCGCCAGCAGCCAAGAGGCAGGGGGTGGAAACGAGCAGTACGTC. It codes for CASSQEAGGGNEQYV.